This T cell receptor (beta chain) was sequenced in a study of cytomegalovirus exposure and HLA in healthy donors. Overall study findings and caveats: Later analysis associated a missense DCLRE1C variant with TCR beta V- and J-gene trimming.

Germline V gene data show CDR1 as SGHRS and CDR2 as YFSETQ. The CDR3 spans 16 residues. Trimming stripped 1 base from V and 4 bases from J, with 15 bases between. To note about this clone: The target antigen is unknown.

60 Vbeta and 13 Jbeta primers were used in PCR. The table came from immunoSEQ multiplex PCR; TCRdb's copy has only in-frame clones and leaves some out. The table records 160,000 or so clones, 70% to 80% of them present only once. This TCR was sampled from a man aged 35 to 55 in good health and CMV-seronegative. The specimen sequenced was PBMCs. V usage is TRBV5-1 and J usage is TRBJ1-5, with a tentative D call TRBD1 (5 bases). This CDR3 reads CASSLFGGSANQPQHF. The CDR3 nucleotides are TGCGCCAGCAGCTTGTTTGGGGGGTCCGCAAATCAGCCCCAGCATTTT.